This paragraph covers one T cell receptor beta chain sequence. The target antigen is unknown. The data were taken from a study of vaccination and CD4 T cells after COVID-19. Scientists ran DNA taken from cultured CD4+ T cells through the Oncomine TCR Beta short-read assay for sequencing. TCRdb re-called the PCR reads with MiXCR, one entry per CDR3 protein. Of some 8,300 distinct CDR3 sequences in the sample, just under 55% were seen once. From germline, CDR1 is SEHNR and CDR2 FQNEAQ (reference sequence). This CDR3 is 21 amino acids long. The V gene end was trimmed by 8 bases and the J gene end by 0 bases; junction bases not matched to a gene: 18. As to treatment: approximately 10-day PBMC culture with coronavirus spike peptide pools or control peptides (ViraFEST assay). A half-volume replacement of the medium with fresh IL-2 medium was performed on days 3 and 7.

The TCR comes from a human donor who had recovered from COVID-19. The sequenced sample consisted of CD4+ T cells from blood, cultured in vitro. The chain combines TRBV7-9 with TRBJ2-6, with 11 bases matching TRBD1. In nucleotides, the CDR3 is TGTGCCAGCCATAGGACAGGGGGCGCGATTCCCCCTACCTCTGGGGCCAACGTCCTGACTTTC. Its translation: CASHRTGGAIPPTSGANVLTF.